Listed below are T cell receptor beta chains from one sample, sequenced in a study of regulatory dendritic cells for organ transplantation. Clones were sequenced by immunoSEQ multiplex PCR, and TCRdb holds only the in-frame ones, with some missing. This sample yields under 40,000 clones, of which around nine tenths are seen a single time; approximately 0.11% belongs to the top ten. Sequenced sample: naive CD8+ T cells from blood. These receptors were collected from a human donor in good health. Both conserved end residues are trimmed from each CDR3. Size tells how often a clone was seen (once, few, many) or the class of an expanded clone, and some rows leave it out.

v_call	clone_size	j_call	cdr3_aa
TRBV2	-	TRBJ2-5	APRRGETQY
TRBV20-1	-	TRBJ1-2	SASSNYGYT
TRBV6-1	once	TRBJ2-7	ASSEYRGFHEQY
TRBV6-1	-	TRBJ1-3	ASSASRVISGNTIY
TRBV9	-	TRBJ2-5	ASSAPAGAETQY
TRBV6-5	-	TRBJ1-1	ASSYIGLNTEAF
TRBV30	-	TRBJ1-6	AWSVRGSPLH
TRBV11-2	-	TRBJ1-2	ASSLSRINYGYT
TRBV2	-	TRBJ1-4	ASSRAGATNEKLF
TRBV9	-	TRBJ1-2	ASSVVLGRVT
TRBV6-1	-	TRBJ2-7	ATAGTVLYEQY
TRBV19	-	TRBJ2-4	ASSIDQYTGQLANIQY
TRBV27	-	TRBJ2-3	ASSRDRSGDTQY
TRBV2	-	TRBJ2-2	ASDDRAGTGELF
TRBV5-5	once	TRBJ2-7	ASSLARGAYEQY
TRBV2	-	TRBJ2-7	ASSESAGGLYEQY
TRBV15	-	TRBJ2-7	ATSYRDRVYEQY
TRBV27	-	TRBJ2-1	ASSVLGSSYNEQF
TRBV15	-	TRBJ1-5	ATSRDDGWNQPQH
TRBV19	-	TRBJ1-1	ASSGDTTVNTEAF
TRBV5-6	once	TRBJ2-1	ASSFLSGPYNEQF
TRBV4-1	-	TRBJ2-7	ASSQAPSYEQY
TRBV7-9	-	TRBJ2-7	ASSLAVGQGMYEQY
TRBV6-5	-	TRBJ2-7	ASSYDGGEQY
TRBV7-2	-	TRBJ2-3	ASSDKTGPWADTQY
TRBV6-5	-	TRBJ2-7	ASSYSAGSYEQY
TRBV21-1	-	TRBJ2-6	ASSTGANVLT
TRBV7-8	-	TRBJ2-7	ASSFSDSYEQY
TRBV6-5	-	TRBJ2-2	ASSYFAGTGELF